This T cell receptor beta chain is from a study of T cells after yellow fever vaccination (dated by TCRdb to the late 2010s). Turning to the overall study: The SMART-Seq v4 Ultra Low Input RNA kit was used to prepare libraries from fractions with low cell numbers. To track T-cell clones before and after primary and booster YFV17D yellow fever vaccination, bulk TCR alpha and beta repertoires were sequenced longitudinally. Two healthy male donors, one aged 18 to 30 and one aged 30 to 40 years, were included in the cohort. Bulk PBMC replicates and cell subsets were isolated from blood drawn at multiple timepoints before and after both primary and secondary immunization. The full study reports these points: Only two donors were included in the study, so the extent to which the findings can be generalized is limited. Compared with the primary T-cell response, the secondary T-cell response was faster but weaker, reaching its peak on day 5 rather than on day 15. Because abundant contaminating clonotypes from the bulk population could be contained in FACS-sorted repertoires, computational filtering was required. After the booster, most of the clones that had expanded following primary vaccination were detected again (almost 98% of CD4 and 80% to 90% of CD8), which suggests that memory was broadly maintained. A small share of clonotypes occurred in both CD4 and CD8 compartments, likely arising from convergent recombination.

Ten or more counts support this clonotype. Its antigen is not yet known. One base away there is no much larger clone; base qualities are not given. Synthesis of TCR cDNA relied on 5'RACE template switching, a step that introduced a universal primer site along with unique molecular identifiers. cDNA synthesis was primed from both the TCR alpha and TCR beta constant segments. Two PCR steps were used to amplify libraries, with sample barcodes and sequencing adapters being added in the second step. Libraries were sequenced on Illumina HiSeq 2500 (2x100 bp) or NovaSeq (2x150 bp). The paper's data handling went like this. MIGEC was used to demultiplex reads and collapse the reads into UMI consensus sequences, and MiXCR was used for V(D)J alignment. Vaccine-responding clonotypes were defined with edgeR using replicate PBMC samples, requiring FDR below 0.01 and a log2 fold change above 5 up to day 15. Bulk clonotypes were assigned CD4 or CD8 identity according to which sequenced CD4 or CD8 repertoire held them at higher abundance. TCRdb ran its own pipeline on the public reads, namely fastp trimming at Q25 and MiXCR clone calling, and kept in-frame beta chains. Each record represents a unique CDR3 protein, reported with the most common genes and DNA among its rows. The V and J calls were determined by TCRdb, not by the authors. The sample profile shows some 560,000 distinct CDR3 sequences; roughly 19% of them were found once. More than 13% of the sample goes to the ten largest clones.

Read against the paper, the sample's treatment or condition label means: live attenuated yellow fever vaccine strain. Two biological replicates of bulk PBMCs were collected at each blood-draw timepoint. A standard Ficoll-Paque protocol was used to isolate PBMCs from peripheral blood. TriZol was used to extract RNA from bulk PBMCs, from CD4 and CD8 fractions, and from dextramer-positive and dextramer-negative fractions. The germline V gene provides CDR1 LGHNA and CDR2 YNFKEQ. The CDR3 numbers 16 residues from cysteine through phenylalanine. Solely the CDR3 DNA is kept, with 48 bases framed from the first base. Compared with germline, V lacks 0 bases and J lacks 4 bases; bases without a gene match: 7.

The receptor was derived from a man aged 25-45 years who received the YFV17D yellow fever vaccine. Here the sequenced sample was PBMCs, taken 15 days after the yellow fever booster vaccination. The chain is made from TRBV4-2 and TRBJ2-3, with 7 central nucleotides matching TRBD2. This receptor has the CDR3 CASSQDSASGADTQYF. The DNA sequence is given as TGTGCCAGCAGCCAAGATTCGGCTAGCGGTGCAGATACGCAGTATTTT.